This T cell receptor beta chain came from a study of shared clonotypes between healthy human individuals. Germline V CDR1 and CDR2: ENHRY, SYGVKD. There are 14 residues in the CDR3. Trimming at V came to 8 bases and at J to 0 bases, leaving 1 base not matched to a gene. Comments on this clone: What it binds is unknown.

Clones were sequenced by immunoSEQ multiplex PCR, and TCRdb holds only the in-frame ones, with some missing. This table has roughly 2.5 million clones, approximately 94% appearing once. Study observations and caveats: Around 5% was the fraction of naive CD4 clonotypes found shared across a handful of donors. Relative to memory subsets, naive subsets generally showed larger estimated richness.

Specimen: naive CD4+ T cells sorted from blood. The subset here: CD45RA+ positively selected. The TCR comes from a man between 18 and 35 years old in good health. This sequence joins TRBV10-3 and TRBJ2-3, with 11 bases matching TRBD1. The DNA of the CDR3 is TGTGCCATCGGGGACAGGGGGAGCACAGATACGCAGTATTTT. Protein sequence: CAIGDRGSTDTQYF.